What follows are 9 T cell receptor beta chains derived from one specimen sequenced in a study of cytomegalovirus exposure and HLA in healthy donors. Primers: 60 Vbeta forward and 13 Jbeta reverse. Libraries were prepared by immunoSEQ multiplex PCR; TCRdb keeps only in-frame clonotypes and omits some of them. The sample lists about 150,000 clones; over 80% were seen once. The sample comprised PBMCs. The receptor set was obtained from a boy between 2 and 15 years old in good health and CMV-seronegative.

Remarks on this clone: Additional DNA sequences in this sample encode the identical CDR3. V and J are TRBV27 and TRBJ1-5, with 8 bases identical to TRBD1. The length of the CDR3 is 14 residues. With V trimmed by 6 bases and J by 3 bases, 4 bases remained unmatched. From germline, CDR1 is MNHEY and CDR2 SMNVEV (reference sequence). The CDR3 sequence: CASSPGQVNQPQHF. Written as DNA, the CDR3 is TGTGCCAGCAGCCCGGGACAGGTCAATCAGCCCCAGCATTTT.

This clone was recorded a few times. The V call is TRBV6-5, the J call TRBJ1-2; perhaps TRBD1 as D (6 bases). Germline CDR1 MNHEY, CDR2 SVGAGI. V was trimmed by 7 bases and J by 5 bases, leaving 14 bases between them. The CDR3 loop spans 13 amino acids. CDR3 sequence: CASTLQQGYGYTF. The CDR3 DNA follows: TGTGCCAGCACCCTACAGCAGGGGTATGGCTACACCTTC.

This clone was counted a few times. The chain couples TRBV27 to TRBJ2-1, with D perhaps matching TRBD2 (6 bases). Germline V CDR1 and CDR2: MNHEY, SMNVEV (reference sequence). This CDR3 is built from 15 residues. Trimming pared 3 bases from V and 7 bases from J, leaving 16 bases between. CDR3 coding DNA: TGTGCCAGCAGTTTCCTCGGGGGATCCAAGAATGAGCAGTTCTTC. Translation gives CASSFLGGSKNEQFF.

The chain couples TRBV7-2 to TRBJ2-1, with TRBD2 matching over 7 bases. Germline assignment: CDR1 SGHTA and CDR2 FQGNSA. CDR3 length: 18 residues. Losses at the gene ends were 4 bases for V and 6 bases for J; bases not matched to a gene: 18. In DNA, the CDR3 is TGTGCCAGCAGCTCCACTACGATACCGGGACTAACGGGCAATGAGCAGTTCTTC. This gives the protein CASSSTTIPGLTGNEQFF.

This chain links TRBV5-1 with TRBJ1-1; the match to TRBD1 covers 12 bases. Per the germline V gene, CDR1 is SGHRS and CDR2 is YFSETQ. V was pared by 0 bases and J by 4 bases, with 4 bases of the junction left unmatched. The CDR3 covers 16 residues. The CDR3, as DNA: TGCGCCAGCAGCTTGGCCGGGACAGGGGGCGGCACTGAAGCTTTCTTT. Protein sequence: CASSLAGTGGGTEAFF.

The genes are TRBV9 and TRBJ2-5; 8 bases agree with TRBD1. The CDR3 length is 15 residues. Germline trimming cut 4 bases from V and 4 bases from J; bases unmatched to any gene: 9. The germline V gene has CDR1 SGDLS and CDR2 YYNGEE. DNA for the CDR3: TGTGCCAGCAGCCAAGGACAGGGAGCGGGAGAGACCCAGTACTTC. This translates into CASSQGQGAGETQYF.

The chain employs TRBV9 and TRBJ2-1; TRBD1 agrees at 8 bases. Germline lookup yields CDR1 SGDLS and CDR2 YYNGEE. The CDR3 covers 16 residues. J gave up 3 bases and V 0 bases, and 5 bases lay outside the gene matches. CDR3 DNA: TGTGCCAGCAGCGTAGGGCGGACAGGGAACTACAATGAGCAGTTCTTC. Translated, it gives CASSVGRTGNYNEQFF.

This clone was observed a few times. The rearrangement links TRBV29-1 to TRBJ2-3; D is possibly TRBD2 (7 bases). The CDR3 runs to 15 residues. The germline V and J ends were trimmed by 2 bases and 6 bases, with 18 bases remaining between them. Germline CDR1 and CDR2: SQVTM and ANQGSEA. The CDR3 loop is CSVEKGGVGSDTQYF. CDR3 nucleotide sequence: TGCAGCGTTGAAAAGGGGGGGGTGGGGTCGGATACGCAGTATTTT.

This clone was detected only a few times. This sequence joins TRBV2 and TRBJ1-5; 7 bases align to TRBD1. The CDR3 spans 15 residues. Germline loops: CDR1 SNHLY, CDR2 FYNNEI. Losses at the gene ends were 9 bases for V and 2 bases for J; bases not matched to a gene: 10. The DNA of the CDR3 is TGTGCCAGTCACGAGACAGGGTTGGGCAATCAGCCCCAGCATTTT. Translated, it gives CASHETGLGNQPQHF.